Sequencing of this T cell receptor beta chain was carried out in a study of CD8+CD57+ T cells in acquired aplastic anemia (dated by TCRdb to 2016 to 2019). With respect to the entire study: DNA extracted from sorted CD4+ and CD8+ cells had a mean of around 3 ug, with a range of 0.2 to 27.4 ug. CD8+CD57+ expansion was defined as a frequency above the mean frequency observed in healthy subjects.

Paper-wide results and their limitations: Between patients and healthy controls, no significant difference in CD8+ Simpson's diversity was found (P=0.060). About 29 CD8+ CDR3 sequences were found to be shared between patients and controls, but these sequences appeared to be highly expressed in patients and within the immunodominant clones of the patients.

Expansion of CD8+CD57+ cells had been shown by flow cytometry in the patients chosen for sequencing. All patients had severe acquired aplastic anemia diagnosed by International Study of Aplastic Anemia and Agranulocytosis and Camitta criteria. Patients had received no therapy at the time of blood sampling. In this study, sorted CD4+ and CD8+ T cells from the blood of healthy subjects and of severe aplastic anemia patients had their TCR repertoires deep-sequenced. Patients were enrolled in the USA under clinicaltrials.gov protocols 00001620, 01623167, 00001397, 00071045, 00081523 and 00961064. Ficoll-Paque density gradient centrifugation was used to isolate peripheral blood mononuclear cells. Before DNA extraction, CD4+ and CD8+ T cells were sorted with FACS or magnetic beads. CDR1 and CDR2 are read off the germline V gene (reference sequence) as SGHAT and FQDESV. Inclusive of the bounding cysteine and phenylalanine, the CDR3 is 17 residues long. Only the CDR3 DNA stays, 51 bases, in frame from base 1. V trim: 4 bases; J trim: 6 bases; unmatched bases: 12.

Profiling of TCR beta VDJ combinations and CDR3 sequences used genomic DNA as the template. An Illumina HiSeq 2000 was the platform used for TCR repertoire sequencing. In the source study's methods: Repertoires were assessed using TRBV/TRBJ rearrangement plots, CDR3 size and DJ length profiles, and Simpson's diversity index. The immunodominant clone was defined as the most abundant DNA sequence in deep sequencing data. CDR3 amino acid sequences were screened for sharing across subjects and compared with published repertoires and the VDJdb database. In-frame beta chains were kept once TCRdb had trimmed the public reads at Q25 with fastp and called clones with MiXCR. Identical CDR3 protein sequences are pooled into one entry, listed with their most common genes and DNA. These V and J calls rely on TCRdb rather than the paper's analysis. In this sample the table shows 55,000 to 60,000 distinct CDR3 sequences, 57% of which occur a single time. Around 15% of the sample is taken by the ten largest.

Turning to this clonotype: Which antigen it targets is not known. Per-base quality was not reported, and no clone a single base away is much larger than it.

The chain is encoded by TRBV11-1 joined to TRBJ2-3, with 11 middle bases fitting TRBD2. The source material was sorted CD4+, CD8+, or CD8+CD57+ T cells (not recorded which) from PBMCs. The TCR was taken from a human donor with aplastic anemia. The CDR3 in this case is CASSYRTSGLLGDTQYF. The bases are TGTGCCAGCAGCTATAGGACTAGCGGGTTACTAGGGGATACGCAGTATTTT. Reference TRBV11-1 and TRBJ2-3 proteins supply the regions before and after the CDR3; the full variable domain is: EAEVAQSPRYKITEKSQAVAFWCDPISGHATLYWYRQILGQGPELLVQFQDESVVDDSQLPKDRFSAERLKGVDSTLKIQPAELGDSAMYLCASSYRTSGLLGDTQYFGPGTRLTVL.